One T cell receptor (beta chain) is described in this entry. Its antigen has not been determined. No much larger clonotype is one base removed from it; base qualities were not supplied. These data belong to a study of cytomegalovirus exposure and HLA in healthy donors (dated by TCRdb to the late 2010s). Context from the whole study: According to an earlier analysis of around 600 of the donors, roughly 180 million T cells yielded approximately 120 million unique TCR beta sequences and around 280 Gb of sequence data. The aim of the study was to test whether cataloging public T cell receptors could identify signatures of past pathogen exposure. An early release that covered about 640 HLA-typed donors contained about 300 gigabases of sequencing data and around 85 million unique TCR sequences. To predict cytomegalovirus infection status, the study combined high-throughput TCR immunosequencing, statistical association of individual TCRs with disease status, and machine learning. Five DR-DQ haplotypes were treated as single units for association and clustering because of strong linkage in the cohort. The genetic ancestry cluster associated with self-reported Caucasian donors included 81% of the roughly 400 genotyped donors. A later analysis re-examined previously published TCR beta repertoires from more than 650 donors and added high-resolution HLA genotyping to investigate patterns of TCR occurrence. In a later genetic analysis, genome-wide SNP genotypes for about three fifths of the roughly 670 donors were used, and that subset was treated as a discovery cohort. The study used immunosequencing to profile the T cell repertoires of approximately 630 subjects and linked those repertoires to cytomegalovirus serostatus. An earlier analysis of a few hundred of the donors applied high-throughput TCR beta sequencing to assess whether each TCR beta V gene segment acted as functional or pseudogenic. Every discovery cohort repertoire had been produced on one sequencing platform. The number of donors typed differed by locus, with about 629-640 for A, B, C, DRB1 and DQB1, 522 for DQA1, over 600 for DPA1, and under 490 for DPB1. The later analysis used no new phenotypic data to find candidate immune exposures, relying instead on TCR beta sequences and their occurrence across donors. Both class I and class II loci were covered by HLA typing, at four-digit resolution. Among about 390 genotyped donors of the cohort, an average of approximately 240,000 unique TCR beta nucleotide sequences were sequenced per donor, roughly 20% of them non-productive. Besides the first cohort of approximately 710 subjects, a separate validation cohort made up of 120 or so different subjects was used. Donor age, sex, ethnicity and CMV serostatus were compiled together with the repertoire data.

Sequences SGHTA (CDR1) and FQGNSA (CDR2) are obtained from the germline V gene. From cysteine to phenylalanine, the CDR3 is 17 amino acids long. Just CDR3 DNA is preserved here, 51 bases in frame from base 1. V is cut by 1 base and J by 2 bases, and the space between the germline ends is 14 bases. Results and caveats for the whole study, not just this receptor: The study listed 150 to 200 TCR beta chains as associated with cytomegalovirus. The authors suggested that the approach could potentially be extended to other disease states and immunological phenotypes. Broadly in line with IMGT annotations, most TCR beta V segments showed up in productive rearrangements about 87% or about 30% of the time in an earlier analysis of some 590 of the donors. Three of the identified cytomegalovirus-associated TCR beta chains were confirmed in vitro to be specific for cytomegalovirus antigens. Because counts were too low, about 17 rarely observed V segments, including chromosome 9 orphons, were excluded from the earlier analysis of several hundred of the donors. Compared with equally common non-associated chains, HLA-associated TCR beta chains in a later analysis were more clonally expanded and had lower generation probabilities. Because some donors lacked HLA typing at each locus, the association tests relied only on the typed subset. In a later genetic analysis, a missense DCLRE1C variant was associated with V-gene and J-gene trimming of TCR beta chains, and the association was replicated in an independent cohort. In a later analysis, several top co-occurrence clusters were reported to appear linked to parvovirus B19, influenza, CMV and Epstein-Barr virus. In a later genetic analysis, fewer N-insertions in productive TCRs were reported among donors in an Asian-associated ancestry cluster than the approximately 670-donor mean. Most CMV-associated TCR beta chains appeared to be HLA-restricted in a later analysis, and the HLA associations seemed to be driven largely by CMV exposure. Correlated functional status among segregating V segments might reflect linkage disequilibrium, but an unknown experimental factor could not be ruled out. A group of highly shared sequence variants was considered likely to be a technical artifact of the sequencing pipeline. Some IMGT-functional V segments, including TRBV6-2 and TRBV6-3, could not be distinguished by the 87-base-pair reads and were therefore excluded. Most TCR sequences were seen in very few donors, while some public TCRs were found in many individuals. In a later analysis, TCR association rates were found to vary across HLA loci, with the most associated TCRs seen for DRB1 alleles and the fewest for HLA-C alleles. The cohort was sequenced for TCR beta chains only, and without alpha or paired-chain data the features that could be detected were limited. Immune exposure information for the cohort was limited to CMV serostatus. Sequencing depth was assumed to be roughly uniform across donors in the presence/absence analyses, though that assumption may not hold. At a false discovery rate of 0.05, a later analysis linked some 18,000 TCR beta sequences to specific HLA alleles. When HLA alleles, especially DR and DQ, strongly co-occurred, attributing TCR associations to individual alleles was difficult. A further reported finding was that TCR beta sequences accurately predicted the HLA-A and HLA-B alleles for most subjects in the first cohort. The classifier was reported to diagnose cytomegalovirus status with high specificity and sensitivity in both the original cohort and the validation cohort.

The cohort comprised around 690 healthy bone marrow donors. At the time of sampling, all cohort members were nominally healthy, though unrecorded immune exposures were likely present. The donor was CMV seronegative and was included in the group of under 450 seronegative cohort members. Each donor provided a peripheral blood sample, and peripheral blood mononuclear cells were used for TCR beta sequencing. The Qiagen DNeasy Blood Extraction Kit was used to extract genomic DNA from the blood cell samples. To prepare the library, the immunoSEQ multiplex PCR assay was applied. A mixture of 60 forward primers for TCR Vbeta segments and 13 reverse primers for TCR Jbeta segments was used in the multiplex PCR. A multiplex PCR assay on genomic DNA amplified the CDR3 region of rearranged TCR beta genes. On the Illumina HiSeq System, the amplified TCR beta libraries were sequenced as 87-base-pair reads. The authors' pipeline ran thus. A later analysis counted approximately 74 million unique TCR beta chains across the 600 to 850 repertoires, and some 12 million of these chains were shared by at least two donors. To remove PCR and sequencing errors, raw reads were error-corrected and collapsed into unique sequences using a nearest-neighbor algorithm that merged closely related sequences. V, D and J gene segments were assigned by aligning CDR3 sequences to IMGT reference sequences. For a sequence to be retained, a match of at least six nucleotides to both a V gene segment and a J gene segment was required. Rearrangements were called productive when the CDR3 lacked stop codons and stayed in frame with V and J; all others were non-productive. CDR3 was defined by IMGT convention, running from the second conserved V-encoded cysteine to the conserved J-encoded phenylalanine. Sequences without an unambiguous match to a single V gene segment were excluded from the earlier analysis of about 640 of the donors. An earlier analysis of some 610 of the donors called V segments functional above 56.7% productive rearrangements and segregating when the between-donor standard deviation exceeded 5%. A statistical classification framework was built for diagnosing cytomegalovirus status from the catalog of TCR beta chain sequences. In a later analysis, TCR nucleotide sequences were compared against IMGT/GENE-DB human TR gene sequences so that V and J genes could be assigned. In a later analysis, CDR3 sequences and most-parsimonious VDJ recombination scenarios were assigned using the TCRdist pipeline. In a later analysis, every TCR beta chain was defined by the combination of its CDR3 amino acid sequence and its V-gene family, and reads without a unique V-gene family were dropped. A later analysis removed 592 highly shared, low-generation-probability nucleotide sequences to deal with suspected cross-contamination and a sequencing artifact. In a later analysis, a clonal expansion index was calculated for each public chain from normalized within-repertoire ranks of inferred template counts. In a later analysis, generation probabilities were computed with a VDJ recombination model fitted to out-of-frame rearrangements, and the resulting probabilities were checked against IGoR. In a later analysis, hypergeometric tests were used to score TCR-TCR, TCR-HLA and TCR-CMV co-occurrence, with a repertoire-size bias correction applied to TCR pairs. To estimate false discovery rates, a later analysis permuted the HLA or CMV assignments 20 times. In a later analysis, co-occurring TCRs were grouped using DBSCAN, and TCRdist sequence similarity was added for clustering within HLA-allele-positive subsets. Repertoires with fewer than 30,000 or more than 120,000 public chains were left out of co-occurrence clustering, as were about 5 repertoires with anomalous nucleotide sharing. The immuneACCESS repertoire file appears here via TCRdb, limited to in-frame rearrangements. These files lack a portion of the clones; in checked studies, under half of the deficit traces to unresolved V genes, and the cause of the others is not known. V and J calls and clone size are as listed in that table; D and trimming were resolved from the DNA. The sample table shows around 150,000 clones, and roughly 80% are seen once. The biggest ten clones account for around 3.1% of the sample.

In this chain, TRBV7-2 is recombined with TRBJ2-2; possibly the D gene is TRBD2, per 7 matching bases. This clonotype originated in a male donor in good health and CMV-seronegative. Sequences were obtained from PBMCs. The CDR3 amino acid sequence is: CASSLGAPGGNTGELFF. DNA sequence: TGTGCCAGCAGCTTAGGGGCGCCGGGGGGCAACACCGGGGAGCTGTTTTTT.